A single sample gave rise to the 18 T cell receptor beta chains below, sequenced in a study of response to subunit inactivated influenza vaccine. TCRdb independently ran MiXCR on the RT-PCR reads; one entry per CDR3 protein. Seen here are around 750,000 distinct CDR3 sequences, less than 25% observed once, and the top ten hold about 10%. The sample was PBMCs from blood, taken more than 4 days after vaccination. Source of these receptors: a middle-aged man who received an inactivated influenza vaccine.

This clonotype was detected only a few times. J is TRBJ2-5 and V is TRBV29-1; weak D call: TRBD2 (5 bases). The CDR3 contains 15 residues. Germline lookup yields CDR1 SQVTM and CDR2 ANQGSEA. The V end lost 6 bases, the J end lost 0 bases, and 17 bases lay between the germline ends. The CDR3 here is CSVPGEQVNQETQYF. CDR3 in DNA: TGCAGCGTCCCCGGGGAGCAGGTTAACCAAGAGACCCAGTACTTC.

This clonotype occurred once. The chain couples TRBV30 to TRBJ1-1; TRBD1 is a possible D gene (6 bases). Germline V CDR1 and CDR2: GTSNPN, SVGIG (reference sequence). This CDR3 spans 14 amino acids. The ends were cut back, 3 bases at V and 4 bases at J, with 15 bases in the middle. The CDR3 sequence is CAWRGGGRGTEAFF. CDR3 DNA: TGTGCCTGGAGGGGAGGGGGGCGCGGCACTGAAGCTTTCTTT.

The sample holds one count of this clonotype. J is TRBJ2-5 and V is TRBV3-1; 11 nucleotides match TRBD2. The germline V gene has CDR1 LGHDT and CDR2 YNNKEL (reference sequence). Trimming removed 1 base from V and 4 bases from J; junction bases left unmatched: 5. This CDR3 spans 16 amino acids. The CDR3 loop is CASSQVTSGSPETQYF. The DNA for the CDR3 is TGTGCCAGCAGCCAAGTCACTAGCGGGAGTCCAGAGACCCAGTACTTC.

This clonotype was counted at least ten times. This chain links TRBV7-9 with TRBJ1-5; no definite D call. Germline loops: CDR1 SEHNR, CDR2 FQNEAQ (reference sequence). Trimming stripped 5 bases from V and 0 bases from J, with 8 bases between. The CDR3 is 14 residues long. CDR3 DNA sequence: TGTGCCAGCAGCCGGGGTCATAGCAATCAGCCCCAGCATTTT. It encodes CASSRGHSNQPQHF.

This clonotype was observed a single time. The chain joins TRBV24-1 to TRBJ2-1; 7 bases fit TRBD1. The CDR3 is 14 amino acids. After removal of 9 bases from V and 3 bases from J, the junction contained 7 bases not matched to a gene. Germline V gene data show CDR1 as KGHDR and CDR2 as SFDVKD. The CDR3 reads CATAMGTVYNEQFF. The CDR3 DNA reads TGTGCCACCGCAATGGGGACAGTCTACAATGAGCAGTTCTTC.

This clonotype was observed a handful of times. This chain uses TRBV4-3 with TRBJ2-1; tentative D call: TRBD2 (5 bases). From germline, CDR1 is LGHNA and CDR2 YSLEER. The CDR3 loop spans 15 amino acids. The V and J ends lost 4 bases and 0 bases respectively, with 10 bases between them. The CDR3 protein is CASSPLGSSYNEQFF. CDR3 in DNA: TGCGCCAGCAGCCCACTGGGGAGCTCCTACAATGAGCAGTTCTTC.

The J gene is TRBJ2-1, the V gene TRBV7-2; 8 positions match TRBD1. CDR3 length equals 17 residues. V shed 6 bases and J 6 bases; nucleotides not matched to a gene: 16. The V gene's germline CDR1 is SGHTA and CDR2 FQGNSA. The CDR3 DNA reads as TGTGCCAGCAGTAACCTCAGGGGCAGGGGGCTAATCAATGAGCAGTTCTTC. Amino acid sequence: CASSNLRGRGLINEQFF.

This clonotype was detected a few times. The J gene is TRBJ2-1, the V gene TRBV20-1; 12 bases match TRBD2. The germline gives CDR1 DFQATT, CDR2 SNEGSKA (reference sequence). The CDR3 extends over 15 amino acids. V lost 6 bases, J lost 9 bases, and 12 bases stayed unmatched. The DNA of the CDR3 is TGCAGTGCACGAGGGGGACTAGCGGGTCGGATTGAGCAGTTCTTC. This encodes CSARGGLAGRIEQFF.

Only a few counts were recorded for this clonotype. V gene TRBV5-1 combines with J gene TRBJ2-2, with TRBD2 matching over 11 bases. With 4 bases clipped from V and 7 bases from J, the junction kept 9 bases outside the gene matches. Germline lookup yields CDR1 SGHRS and CDR2 YFSETQ. The CDR3 totals 16 residues. CDR3 sequence reads: CASSTNSGRAVGELFF. The CDR3 DNA reads TGCGCCAGCAGCACCAATAGCGGGAGGGCCGTCGGGGAGCTGTTTTTT.

This clonotype turned up a few times. The chain employs TRBV10-3 and TRBJ2-2; TRBD2 matches at 9 bases. CDR3 length: 13 residues. Losses at the gene ends were 8 bases for V and 4 bases for J; bases not matched to a gene: 2. The germline gives CDR1 ENHRY, CDR2 SYGVKD. CDR3 in DNA: TGTGCCATCGCGGGGGGGGGCACCGGGGAGCTGTTTTTT. This sequence encodes CAIAGGGTGELFF.

This clonotype was seen a handful of times. V is TRBV10-3 and J is TRBJ2-2; 7 nucleotides line up with TRBD1. The CDR3 contains 14 residues. The germline V gene has CDR1 ENHRY and CDR2 SYGVKD. The ends lost 6 bases at V and 3 bases at J; junction bases unmatched: 4. The CDR3 bases are TGTGCCATCAGGCCCCAGGGGGACACCGGGGAGCTGTTTTTT. Residues: CAIRPQGDTGELFF.

The J gene is TRBJ2-7, the V gene TRBV30; weak D call: TRBD1 (6 bases). Trimming removed 2 bases from V and 3 bases from J, with 17 bases in between. The germline CDR1 and CDR2 sequences are GTSNPN and SVGIG (reference sequence). CDR3 length: 15 residues. For the CDR3, the DNA is TGTGCCTGGAGTCCCTCCGCGACAGGAGTCTACGAGCAGTACTTC. Translating gives CAWSPSATGVYEQYF.

The CDR3 loop reads CASTQGGLPSYEQYF. CDR3 DNA sequence: TGTGCCAGCACGCAGGGAGGACTACCCTCCTACGAGCAGTACTTC. The rearrangement links TRBV13 to TRBJ2-7, with D possibly TRBD2 on 6 matching bases. This CDR3 has 15 amino acids. V gave up 7 bases and J gave up 0 bases, with 16 bases separating them. Germline CDR1 is PRHDT and CDR2 is FYEKMQ (reference sequence).

V and J are TRBV20-1 and TRBJ1-3; the D is unclear. CDR3 length: 14 residues. CDR1 and CDR2 (germline): DFQATT, SNEGSKA (reference sequence). Trimming took 4 bases from V and 3 from J, leaving 13 bases between them. CDR3 amino acids: CSAMKAAGGNTIYF. The CDR3 coding sequence is TGCAGTGCTATGAAGGCCGCTGGTGGAAACACCATATATTTT.

Written as DNA, the CDR3 is TGTGCCACCAGTGATATAACCCGACCCTACGAGCAGTACTTC. Translated, it gives CATSDITRPYEQYF. J is TRBJ2-7 and V is TRBV24-1; D is uncertain. The CDR3 spans 14 residues. V lost 3 bases, J lost 2 bases, and 10 bases lay in between. Germline V gene data show CDR1 as KGHDR and CDR2 as SFDVKD.

The CDR3 DNA reads TGCAGTGGTGGGACTAGCGGGTTGTACAATGAGCAGTTCTTC. It translates to CSGGTSGLYNEQFF. The J gene is TRBJ2-1, the V gene TRBV20-1; 12 nucleotides match TRBD2. The CDR3 contains 14 residues. Per the germline V gene, CDR1 is DFQATT and CDR2 is SNEGSKA (reference sequence). J gave up 4 bases and V 7 bases, and 5 bases lay outside the gene matches.

There are a few counts of this clonotype. The chain links TRBV7-3 to TRBJ2-5, with 11 nucleotides matching TRBD2. Germline V gives CDR1 SGHTA, CDR2 FQGTGA. The CDR3 runs 15 residues. With V trimmed by 5 bases and J by 5 bases, 7 bases remained unmatched. CDR3 residues: CASSNSGRATETQYF. As DNA, the CDR3 is TGTGCCAGCAGCAATAGCGGGAGGGCCACGGAGACCCAGTACTTC.

The chain recombines TRBV4-1 with TRBJ2-5, with D perhaps TRBD2 (5 bases). This CDR3 is 15 amino acids long. Germline CDR1 MGHRA, CDR2 YSYEKL. Deletions cut 0 bases from V and 5 bases from J, with 13 bases between. DNA of the CDR3: TGCGCCAGCAGCCAAGACGGGGTACATGGGGAGACCCAGTACTTC. Translated, it gives CASSQDGVHGETQYF.